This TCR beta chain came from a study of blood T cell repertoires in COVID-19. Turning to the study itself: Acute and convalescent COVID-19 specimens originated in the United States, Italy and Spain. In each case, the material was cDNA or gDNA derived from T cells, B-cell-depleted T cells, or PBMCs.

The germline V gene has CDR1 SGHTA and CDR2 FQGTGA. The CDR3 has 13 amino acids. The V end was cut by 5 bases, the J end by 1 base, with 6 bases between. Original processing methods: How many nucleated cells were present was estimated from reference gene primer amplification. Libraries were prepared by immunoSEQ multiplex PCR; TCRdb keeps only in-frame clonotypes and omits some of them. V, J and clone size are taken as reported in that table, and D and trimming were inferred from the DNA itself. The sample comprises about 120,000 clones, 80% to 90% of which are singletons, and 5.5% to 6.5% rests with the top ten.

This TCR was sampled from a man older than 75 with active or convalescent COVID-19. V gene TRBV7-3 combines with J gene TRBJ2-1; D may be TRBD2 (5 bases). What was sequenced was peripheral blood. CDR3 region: CASSPGSYNEQFF. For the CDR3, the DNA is TGTGCCAGCAGCCCGGGGTCCTACAATGAGCAGTTCTTC.